Following are 8 T cell receptor beta chains from one sample sequenced in a study of T cells in Graves' hyperthyroidism and ophthalmopathy. Template material for amplifying TCR beta CDR3 regions consisted of RNA transcripts. The primer set for the first-round RT-PCR of the TCR CDR3 was HTBI. TCRdb ran MiXCR on the multiplex PCR reads and lists one entry per CDR3 protein. Here the sample spans over 200,000 distinct CDR3 sequences, about 14% being singletons. The material sequenced was blood. All receptors come from a woman aged 35 to 49 with Graves' hyperthyroidism that later progressed to Graves' ophthalmopathy.

This clonotype has a handful of counts. This chain joins TRBV5-6 and TRBJ2-4, with D possibly being TRBD2 (7 bases). Between the trimmed V and J ends, which lost 2 bases and 8 bases, there was a span of 11 bases. Germline loops: CDR1 SGHDT, CDR2 YYEEEE. The CDR3 totals 13 residues. CDR3 in DNA: TGTGCCAGCAGCTTTGGGGAGGGGGACATTCAGTACTTC. This sequence encodes CASSFGEGDIQYF.

V and J are TRBV6-8 and TRBJ1-4; D not resolved. The CDR3 is 14 amino acids. The V end was cut by 4 bases, the J end by 4 bases, with 10 bases between. The V gene's germline CDR1 is MNHGY and CDR2 SAAAGT. The CDR3 reads CASSWRRGNEKLFF. For the CDR3, the DNA is TGTGCCAGCAGTTGGAGGCGTGGTAATGAAAAACTGTTTTTT.

This clonotype was seen at least ten times. J is TRBJ2-7 and V is TRBV4-2, with TRBD2 identical over 7 bases. Looked up from germline, CDR1 is LGHNA and CDR2 is YNFKEQ. V was clipped by 0 bases and J by 2 bases; unmatched bases: 7. CDR3 length: 16 amino acids. CDR3 nucleotide sequence: TGTGCCAGCAGCCAAGATTTCCTAGCGGACACCTACGAGCAGTACTTC. Its protein product is CASSQDFLADTYEQYF.

This clonotype has more than one count but fewer than ten. V is TRBV2 and J is TRBJ1-5, with D uncertain. Germline assignment: CDR1 SNHLY and CDR2 FYNNEI. The CDR3 consists of 13 residues. Between the trimmed V and J ends, which lost 7 bases and 4 bases, there was a span of 11 bases. The DNA for the CDR3 is TGTGCCAGCAATCCGGGCAGTAATCAGCCCCAGCATTTT. This gives the protein CASNPGSNQPQHF. The whole variable domain, remainder taken from reference TRBV2 and TRBJ1-5, is EPEVTQTPSHQVTQMGQEVILRCVPISNHLYFYWYRQILGQKVEFLVSFYNNEISEKSEIFDDQFSVERPDGSNFTLKIRSTKLEDSAMYFCASNPGSNQPQHFGDGTRLSIL.

The chain carries TRBV7-9 and TRBJ1-4, with a possible D match to TRBD1 (5 bases). The ends were cut back, 7 bases at V and 6 bases at J, with 9 bases in the middle. The CDR3 length is 12 residues. The germline gives CDR1 SEHNR, CDR2 FQNEAQ (reference sequence). CDR3 residues: CASTWGDEKLFF. The CDR3 DNA follows: TGTGCCAGCACCTGGGGGGATGAAAAACTGTTTTTT.

This clonotype was seen repeatedly, ten times or more. This chain links TRBV15 with TRBJ2-3, with D perhaps matching TRBD2 (6 bases). Trimming took off 5 bases at V and 6 bases at J, with 9 bases between the two ends. Germline V gives CDR1 LNHNV, CDR2 YYDKDF (reference sequence). The CDR3 length is 12 residues. CDR3 residues: CATSWGEDTQYF. The CDR3 DNA is TGTGCCACCAGCTGGGGGGAGGATACGCAGTATTTT.

The sample holds many counts of this clonotype. The chain recombines TRBV12-3 or TRBV12-4 with TRBJ1-3; D is possibly TRBD1 (6 bases). Trimming pared 5 bases from V and 1 base from J, leaving 9 bases between. The CDR3 is 14 amino acids. The CDR3 reads CASSEQGSGNTIYF. CDR3 in DNA: TGTGCCAGCAGTGAACAGGGTTCTGGAAACACCATATATTTT.

This clonotype was observed many times. The V call is TRBV20-1, the J call TRBJ1-3; no firm D call. The CDR3 loop spans 14 amino acids. With 0 bases removed from V and 0 bases from J, the gap between germline ends came to 6 bases. CDR1 and CDR2 (germline): DFQATT, SNEGSKA (reference sequence). For the CDR3, the DNA is TGCAGTGCTAGAGAATTGGACTCTGGAAACACCATATATTTT. Protein: CSARELDSGNTIYF.